The 14 T cell receptor beta chains presented below share a single source sample, sequenced in a study of shared clonotypes between healthy human individuals. TCRdb's table, derived via immunoSEQ multiplex PCR, lists solely in-frame clones and lacks some. Seen here are some 980,000 clones, 70% to 85% observed once, and the top ten hold about 1.5%. Sequenced sample: memory CD4+ T cells sorted from blood. The sample's subset: CD45RA-negative fraction. All receptors derive from a man younger than 35 in good health.

This sequence joins TRBV6-1 and TRBJ2-7, with D perhaps TRBD1 (6 bases). The CDR3 is made up of 15 amino acids. Germline values: CDR1 MNHNS, CDR2 SASEGT. V lost 2 bases and J lost 3, with 14 bases in between. As DNA, the CDR3 is TGTGCCAGCAGTGAACCATGGACAGTCCTCTACGAGCAGTACTTC. Amino acid sequence: CASSEPWTVLYEQYF.

In this sample, this clone turned up a few times. V usage is TRBV27 and J usage is TRBJ2-5; 8 bases line up with TRBD1. The V gene end was trimmed by 5 bases and the J gene end by 3 bases; junction bases not matched to a gene: 5. The CDR3 runs to 14 residues. From germline, CDR1 is MNHEY and CDR2 SMNVEV (reference sequence). CDR3 nucleotides: TGTGCCAGCAGTCGCGGGACAGGAAAAGAGACCCAGTACTTC. Residues: CASSRGTGKETQYF.

This clone has more than one count but fewer than ten. The DNA of the CDR3 is TGTGCCAGCAGTGATCGTGCCGAAAAACTGTTTTTT. This sequence encodes CASSDRAEKLFF. V is TRBV2 and J is TRBJ1-4; no clear D. The CDR3 has 12 amino acids. Germline V gives CDR1 SNHLY, CDR2 FYNNEI. V was shortened by 3 bases and J by 8 bases, with 7 bases between the two germline ends.

This clone has a handful of counts. A much larger clone is a single base away; this may be a read error. At the DNA level, this CDR3 is encoded by other sequences in the same sample as well. The J gene is TRBJ2-7, the V gene TRBV7-8; 9 nucleotides agree with TRBD1. Trimming cost V 3 bases and J 2 bases; bases outside gene matches: 2. The CDR3 runs 14 residues. Germline-derived CDR1 and CDR2 are SGHVS and FQNEAQ. The DNA of the CDR3 is TGTGCCAGCAGCTTTGGGACAGGGACCTACGAGCAGTACTTC. Its translation: CASSFGTGTYEQYF.

DNA of the CDR3: TGTGCCAGCAGCGTCAATTCAGCGGGAGTGGGCGAGCAGTACTTC. Encoded protein: CASSVNSAGVGEQYF. The chain uses TRBV9 and TRBJ2-7, with 8 bases identical to TRBD2. Germline V gene sequence: CDR1 SGDLS, CDR2 YYNGEE. The CDR3 spans 15 residues. Trimming took 2 bases from V and 6 from J; bases not matched to a gene: 10.

A single count supports this clone. The chain has TRBV18 and TRBJ1-1, with D unclear. The V end was cut by 7 bases, the J end by 3 bases, with 12 bases between. CDR1 and CDR2 (germline): KGHSH, LQKENI. The CDR3 spans 13 residues. The CDR3 DNA sequence: TGTGCCAGCTGCGAAAGTCAATACACTGAAGCTTTCTTT. Translated: CASCESQYTEAFF.

Remarks on this clone: At one end, the junction sequence differs from germline, possibly due to a read error. The chain links TRBV9 to TRBJ2-3, with D perhaps TRBD2 (5 bases). CDR3 length equals 15 residues. The germline V gene has CDR1 SGDLS and CDR2 YYNGEE. The CDR3 DNA reads TGTGCCAGCAGCGTAATCCCCGGGGAGATGGGTAGTTGTGAGTTT. Its protein is CASSVIPGEMGSCEF.

The chain carries TRBV18 and TRBJ2-2; maybe TRBD1 (5 bases). This CDR3 has 15 residues. Germline V gene sequence: CDR1 KGHSH, CDR2 LQKENI. V lost 3 bases and J lost 1, with 9 bases in between. The CDR3 protein is CASSPLTGNTGELFF. The CDR3 DNA reads TGTGCCAGCTCACCCCTTACAGGGAACACCGGGGAGCTGTTTTTT.

This rearrangement joins TRBV2 to TRBJ2-2, with D unresolved. The V end lost 2 bases, the J end lost 0 bases, and 7 bases lay between the germline ends. Germline CDR1 SNHLY, CDR2 FYNNEI. The CDR3 spans 15 residues. CDR3 bases: TGTGCCAGCAGTGAATGGCGCCCGAACACCGGGGAGCTGTTTTTT. This gives the protein CASSEWRPNTGELFF.

This clone was picked up a small number of times. The genes are TRBV10-2 and TRBJ2-1; 12 nucleotides line up with TRBD2. CDR1 WSHSY and CDR2 SAAADI come from the germline V gene. V lost 2 bases and J lost 3; bases outside the gene matches: 5. The CDR3 sequence is 17 residues long. The CDR3 nucleotides are TGCGCCAGCAGTGAGCTAGCGGGAGGGGGAGTCTACAATGAGCAGTTCTTC. It translates to CASSELAGGGVYNEQFF.

There are a few counts of this clone. The rearrangement joins TRBV9 to TRBJ1-4; D is undetermined. V was trimmed by 0 bases and J by 6 bases, leaving 6 bases between them. Germline V gene sequence: CDR1 SGDLS, CDR2 YYNGEE. The CDR3 sequence is 13 residues long. CDR3 nucleotides: TGTGCCAGCAGCGTAGACCTTGATGAAAAACTGTTTTTT. The encoded protein is CASSVDLDEKLFF.

J is TRBJ1-6 and V is TRBV5-6; no clear D. V dropped 0 bases and J dropped 4 bases, with 2 bases sitting between them. Germline lookup yields CDR1 SGHDT and CDR2 YYEEEE. CDR3 length: 13 amino acids. Here the CDR3 DNA reads TGTGCCAGCAGCTTGGAGTATAATTCACCCCTCCACTTT. As protein: CASSLEYNSPLHF.

The chain couples TRBV5-1 to TRBJ1-2, with 7 bases that match TRBD1. J lost 3 bases, V lost 0 bases, and 5 bases had no gene match. The CDR3 totals 15 residues. CDR1 is SGHRS and CDR2 is YFSETQ in the germline V gene. CDR3 sequence: CASSLGQGFYYGYTF. CDR3 DNA sequence: TGCGCCAGCAGCTTGGGACAGGGATTCTACTATGGCTACACCTTC.

The chain is built from TRBV7-2 and TRBJ1-1; 8 bases are a match to TRBD1. J gave up 0 bases and V 2 bases, and 8 bases lay outside the gene matches. This CDR3 is built from 17 residues. Germline CDR1 is SGHTA and CDR2 is FQGNSA. CDR3 sequence reads: CASSLRWAGGMNTEAFF. The CDR3 DNA sequence: TGTGCCAGCAGCTTAAGATGGGCAGGGGGCATGAACACTGAAGCTTTCTTT.